A selection of T cell receptor beta chains follows, all from one sample in a study of control samples from healthy donors and cancer patients. Only in-frame clones appear in the TCRdb table, and some are missing; sequencing was by immunoSEQ multiplex PCR. The sample includes 150,000 to 200,000 clones, 94% seen only once; the top ten take around 1.3%. The material sequenced was blood. The receptor set was obtained from a woman aged 18-29 years in good health. Each CDR3 is given with its conserved first and last residue. A D gene is named only where the DNA matches it firmly. Size tells how often a clone was seen (once, few, many) or the class of an expanded clone, and some rows leave it out.

TGTGCCAGCTTCTCTAGAAGGGGATGGATAGGCTACACCTTC	CASFSRRGWIGYTF	NA	TRBJ1-2	TRBV28	NA
TGCAGCGTTCTTGGCGGGACAGGGTACGAAAAACTGTTTTTT	CSVLGGTGYEKLFF	NA	TRBJ1-4	TRBV29-1	TRBD1
TGTGCTAGTGGTTTGGTACCGCGCGCAGGGCTACTCTTCTATGGCTACACCTTC	CASGLVPRAGLLFYGYTF	NA	TRBJ1-2	TRBV12-5	NA
TGCGCCAGCAGCCAAGAGGGGGGGCGGGAAGCTTTCTTT	CASSQEGGREAFF	NA	TRBJ1-1	TRBV4-1	NA
TGTGCCAGCAGCCTAGGGACAGTATACTCCTATAATTCACCCCTCCACTTT	CASSLGTVYSYNSPLHF	NA	TRBJ1-6	TRBV11-2	TRBD1
TGTGCCAGCAGTTACTCTGGACAGGCTAACTATGGCTACACCTTC	CASSYSGQANYGYTF	NA	TRBJ1-2	TRBV6-5	TRBD1
TGTGCCAGCAGCTCCCAGGACAGGGGGCCCTATGGCTACACCTTC	CASSSQDRGPYGYTF	NA	TRBJ1-2	TRBV11-2	TRBD1
TGTGCCACTCCAAACGGGTGGGCCCGGGGCGCTTTCTTT	CATPNGWARGAFF	NA	TRBJ1-1	TRBV6-5	NA
TGTGCCAGCAGCTTGGGTTCCTTTCTCTATGGCTACACCTTC	CASSLGSFLYGYTF	NA	TRBJ1-2	TRBV5-6	NA
TGTGCCAGCAGCGAGGGGACAGGGTCTCAGCCCCAGCATTTT	CASSEGTGSQPQHF	NA	TRBJ1-5	TRBV9	TRBD1
TGTGCCAGCTCACTACAGGAATCCGCTTTCTTT	CASSLQESAFF	NA	TRBJ1-1	TRBV18	NA
TGTGCCAGCAGCTTGGACGGGAGCTCCTACAATGAGCAGTTCTTC	CASSLDGSSYNEQFF	once	TRBJ2-1	TRBV5-4	NA
TGTGCCAGTAGTCTCCAAACGGACAGGGTCTATGGCTACACCTTC	CASSLQTDRVYGYTF	NA	TRBJ1-2	TRBV19	TRBD1
TGTGCCAGCAGCTTAACGGCTCAGGAAAGGGAGAACTCCTACGAGCAGTACTTC	CASSLTAQERENSYEQYF	NA	TRBJ2-7	TRBV7-3	NA
TGTGCCATCAGTGAGTACGGGACAGGCTTTCAGCCCCAGCATTTT	CAISEYGTGFQPQHF	NA	TRBJ1-5	TRBV10-3	TRBD1
TGTGCCAGTAGTACCCTAGCGGGGGGGCCGACAGATACGCAGTATTTT	CASSTLAGGPTDTQYF	NA	TRBJ2-3	TRBV19	TRBD2
TGCAGCGTTGGAGGGGGCCGGGGCTACACCTTC	CSVGGGRGYTF	NA	TRBJ1-2	TRBV29-1	TRBD1
TGTGCCACCAGTGATTCTACCGGGCAGGGAGGTCTCACAGATACGCAGTATTTT	CATSDSTGQGGLTDTQYF	NA	TRBJ2-3	TRBV24-1	NA
TGTGCCAGCAGCAGAATCCGGACAGGGGGCTATGGCTACACCTTC	CASSRIRTGGYGYTF	NA	TRBJ1-2	TRBV28	TRBD1
TGTGCCAGCAGCGCAATTGGGACAGTCACAGATACGCAGTATTTT	CASSAIGTVTDTQYF	NA	TRBJ2-3	TRBV9	TRBD1
TGTGCCAGCTCACCAAGCGTCCCGGGCAATGAGCAGTTCTTC	CASSPSVPGNEQFF	NA	TRBJ2-1	TRBV18	NA
TGCGCCAGCAGCCCTTGGACAGGGGGCACCGGGGAGCTGTTTTTT	CASSPWTGGTGELFF	NA	TRBJ2-2	TRBV5-1	TRBD1
TGTGCCAGCAGCTTGTTTGGGGTCAACACCGGGGAGCTGTTTTTT	CASSLFGVNTGELFF	NA	TRBJ2-2	TRBV5-4	NA
TGTGCCATCAGTGCGGACCGTTATGAAAAACTGTTTTTT	CAISADRYEKLFF	NA	TRBJ1-4	TRBV10-3	NA
TGTGCCAGCAGCTTACTGGGACAGGGGGCTGACACCATATATTTT	CASSLLGQGADTIYF	NA	TRBJ1-3	TRBV7-2	TRBD1
TGTGCCAGCAGCCCTCCGGGCCGCGAAGCTTTCTTT	CASSPPGREAFF	NA	TRBJ1-1	TRBV6-2/TRBV6-3	NA
TGTGCCATGGCCCGGGACAGGGCGGGCTACACCTTC	CAMARDRAGYTF	NA	TRBJ1-2	TRBV10-3	TRBD1
TGTGCCAGCAGTTTACTAGCGGGAGCCAAAAACATTCAGTACTTC	CASSLLAGAKNIQYF	NA	TRBJ2-4	TRBV28	TRBD2
TGTGCCAGCAGCTTGGGACGGCACCAAGAGACCCAGTACTTC	CASSLGRHQETQYF	NA	TRBJ2-5	TRBV7-2	NA
TGTGCCAGCTCACCCAGTTGGGGTCGCACCGGGGAGCTGTTTTTT	CASSPSWGRTGELFF	NA	TRBJ2-2	TRBV18	NA